The next 32 T cell receptor beta chains were all read from a single sample in a study of technical replicates of blood from several donors. Libraries were prepared by immunoSEQ multiplex PCR; TCRdb keeps only in-frame clonotypes and omits some of them. Of some 99,000 clones in the sample, 95% were seen once. Sample: T cells isolated from PBMCs. All receptors come from a human donor in good health.

The genes are TRBV18 and TRBJ2-7; TRBD2 aligns across 7 bases. CDR1 and CDR2 from the germline V gene are KGHSH and LQKENI. With 4 bases clipped from V and 7 bases from J, the junction kept 7 bases outside the gene matches. This CDR3 comprises 13 residues. The CDR3 DNA follows: TGTGCCAGCTCACTATTACGAGCGGGGGAGCAGTACTTC. Its translation: CASSLLRAGEQYF.

The chain is built from TRBV27 and TRBJ2-7, with D possibly TRBD2 on 6 matching bases. CDR1 MNHEY and CDR2 SMNVEV come from the germline V gene (reference sequence). The CDR3 consists of 16 residues. Trimming shortened V by 5 bases and J by 6 bases, and 23 bases separated the two germline ends. CDR3 DNA: TGTGCCAGCAGTCCTACCCTCGGAGGGATAGGGTTCGAGCAGTACTTC. Its translation: CASSPTLGGIGFEQYF.

The rearrangement joins TRBV7-7 to TRBJ2-7; unclear D gene. Germline V CDR1 and CDR2: SSHAT, FNYEAQ (reference sequence). The CDR3 sequence is 13 residues long. The CDR3 DNA sequence: TGTGCTAGCCCACTCACTTCGTCAGGTGAGCAGTACTTC. Protein: CASPLTSSGEQYF.

This sequence joins TRBV5-4 and TRBJ1-2; the match to TRBD1 covers 7 bases. J gave up 5 bases and V 4 bases, and 5 bases lay outside the gene matches. The CDR3 sequence is 13 residues long. CDR1 SGHNT and CDR2 YYREEE come from the germline V gene (reference sequence). The DNA of the CDR3 is TGTGCCAGCAGCCAAGACAGGGTTTATGGCTACACCTTC. It translates to CASSQDRVYGYTF.

V and J are TRBV30 and TRBJ2-5; no clear D. CDR3 size: 13 residues. Germline V gene lookup returns CDR1 GTSNPN and CDR2 SVGIG (reference sequence). V lost 1 base and J lost 5, with 11 bases in between. The CDR3 region is CAWSELPLETQYF. CDR3 coding DNA: TGTGCCTGGAGTGAACTTCCCCTCGAGACCCAGTACTTC.

The genes are TRBV5-4 and TRBJ2-1, with 11 bases aligning to TRBD2. The junction had 9 bases not matched to a gene; V was cut back by 0 bases and J by 10 bases. There are 16 residues in the CDR3. The germline V gene encodes CDR1 SGHNT and CDR2 YYREEE (reference sequence). CDR3 loop: CASSLAVLAGGDEQFF. CDR3 in DNA: TGTGCCAGCAGCTTGGCCGTGCTAGCGGGGGGCGACGAGCAGTTCTTC.

The V and J genes are TRBV18 and TRBJ2-1, with 7 positions matching TRBD2. Trimming cost V 2 bases and J 3 bases; bases outside gene matches: 4. CDR3 length: 15 residues. The germline V gene encodes CDR1 KGHSH and CDR2 LQKENI. The CDR3 bases are TGTGCCAGCTCACCAGCTGCGGGAGTCTACAATGAGCAGTTCTTC. Amino acids: CASSPAAGVYNEQFF. The whole variable domain, remainder taken from reference TRBV18 and TRBJ2-1, is NAGVMQNPRHLVRRRGQEARLRCSPMKGHSHVYWYRQLPEEGLKFMVYLQKENIIDESGMPKERFSAEFPKEGPSILRIQQVVRGDSAAYFCASSPAAGVYNEQFFGPGTRLTVL.

The chain employs TRBV7-9 and TRBJ2-5; 11 bases align to TRBD2. CDR1 is SEHNR, CDR2 FQNEAQ, per germline (reference sequence). V trimming: 5 bases; J trimming: 2 bases; junction bases outside the gene matches: 4. This CDR3 is 15 amino acids long. The CDR3 reads CASSPGLAAQETQYF. The CDR3 DNA reads TGTGCCAGCAGCCCGGGACTAGCGGCACAAGAGACCCAGTACTTC. Together with reference TRBV7-9 and TRBJ2-5, the CDR3 gives the full variable domain: DTGVSQNPRHKITKRGQNVTFRCDPISEHNRLYWYRQTLGQGPEFLTYFQNEAQLEKSRLLSDRFSAERPKGSFSTLEIQRTEQGDSAMYLCASSPGLAAQETQYFGPGTRLLVL.

This clone was seen just once. CDR3 bases: TGTGCCAGCAGTGAACGCGGAAATGAAAAACTGTTTTTT. Translation gives CASSERGNEKLFF. This chain uses TRBV6-1 with TRBJ1-4, with D unclear. The germline V gene has CDR1 MNHNS and CDR2 SASEGT. The V gene lost 2 bases and the J gene lost 5 bases, with 6 bases spanning the gap. The CDR3 extends over 13 amino acids.

The chain couples TRBV7-8 to TRBJ1-6; D perhaps matches TRBD1 (5 bases). Germline V lookup: CDR1 SGHVS, CDR2 FQNEAQ. Trimming shortened V by 4 bases and J by 4 bases, and 14 bases separated the two germline ends. The CDR3 extends over 16 amino acids. Written as DNA, the CDR3 is TGTGCCAGCAGCTACAGGCGCCCGAAATATAATTCACCCCTCCACTTT. It encodes CASSYRRPKYNSPLHF.

DNA for the CDR3: TGTGCCAGCAGCTTAATGGTCGGAGCGGGGGGCCCGAAGGGGACCCAGTACTTC. The encoded protein is CASSLMVGAGGPKGTQYF. The rearrangement links TRBV7-2 to TRBJ2-5; TRBD2 agrees at 9 bases. The V segment lost 2 bases and the J segment 7 bases; nucleotides outside the gene matches: 17. Per the germline V gene, CDR1 is SGHTA and CDR2 is FQGNSA. The CDR3 contains 18 residues.

The gene calls are TRBV7-9 and TRBJ1-5; D unclear. CDR3 length equals 16 residues. Germline V gene data show CDR1 as SEHNR and CDR2 as FQNEAQ (reference sequence). Trimming took off 1 base at V and 2 bases at J, with 12 bases between the two ends. The chain's CDR3 is CASSLGPLAGNQPQHF. CDR3 DNA: TGTGCCAGCAGCTTAGGGCCGCTTGCGGGCAATCAGCCCCAGCATTTT.

The genes are TRBV19 and TRBJ1-5; TRBD1 aligns across 7 bases. This CDR3 is built from 14 residues. Germline V gene lookup returns CDR1 LNHDA and CDR2 SQIVND (reference sequence). V shed 8 bases, J shed 7 bases, and the junction held 11 bases outside the gene matches. CDR3 sequence reads: CASSQTGESQPQHF. The CDR3 nucleotides are TGTGCCAGTTCACAAACAGGGGAGAGCCAGCCCCAGCATTTT.

J is TRBJ2-2 and V is TRBV7-9; D is perhaps TRBD2 (6 bases). The CDR3 is 13 residues long. From germline, CDR1 is SEHNR and CDR2 FQNEAQ (reference sequence). V was pared by 5 bases and J by 6 bases, with 10 bases between. The DNA of the CDR3 is TGTGCCAGCAGCCTGGGGGAGGCCGGGGAGCTGTTTTTT. Translated: CASSLGEAGELFF.

This clone was observed once. The CDR3 region has the DNA TGCGCCAGCAGCCACGGGGGGAACTATGGCTACACCTTC. Residues: CASSHGGNYGYTF. This chain connects TRBV4-1 to TRBJ1-2, with D perhaps matching TRBD1 (5 bases). Germline V gene sequence: CDR1 MGHRA, CDR2 YSYEKL. The V end was cut by 3 bases, the J end by 2 bases, with 7 bases between. The CDR3 length is 13 residues.

This sequence joins TRBV15 and TRBJ1-6; perhaps TRBD1 as D (5 bases). The V end lost 3 bases, the J end lost 5 bases, and 14 bases lay between the germline ends. CDR1 LNHNV and CDR2 YYDKDF come from the germline V gene (reference sequence). The length of the CDR3 is 16 residues. CDR3 region: CATSRTPGYHNSPLHF. In DNA, the CDR3 is TGTGCCACCAGCAGGACCCCAGGGTATCATAATTCACCCCTCCACTTT.

This chain uses TRBV4-1 with TRBJ2-5, with 15 bases aligning to TRBD2. J lost 3 bases, V lost 3 bases, and 8 bases had no gene match. Germline V CDR1 and CDR2: MGHRA, YSYEKL. CDR3 size: 18 residues. CDR3 residues: CASSQDPGLAGGKETQYF. CDR3 in DNA: TGCGCCAGCAGCCAGGATCCAGGACTAGCGGGGGGGAAAGAGACCCAGTACTTC.

V and J are TRBV18 and TRBJ1-3, with D tentatively TRBD1 (6 bases). The CDR3 consists of 16 residues. Germline lookup yields CDR1 KGHSH and CDR2 LQKENI. Trimming pared 1 base from V and 2 bases from J, leaving 12 bases between. As DNA, the CDR3 is TGTGCCAGCTCACCACAACAGGGAGATACTGGAAACACCATATATTTT. Its translation is CASSPQQGDTGNTIYF. Full variable domain (remainder filled in from reference TRBV18 and TRBJ1-3): NAGVMQNPRHLVRRRGQEARLRCSPMKGHSHVYWYRQLPEEGLKFMVYLQKENIIDESGMPKERFSAEFPKEGPSILRIQQVVRGDSAAYFCASSPQQGDTGNTIYFGEGSWLTVV.

The chain combines TRBV5-1 with TRBJ2-5, with a tentative D call TRBD1 (5 bases). The V gene lost 4 bases and the J gene lost 5 bases, with 15 bases spanning the gap. The CDR3 is 14 residues long. Germline loops: CDR1 SGHRS, CDR2 YFSETQ. CDR3 nucleotide sequence: TGCGCCAGCAGCCTCAGGGTAGATCGGGAGACCCAGTACTTC. Translating gives CASSLRVDRETQYF.

This sequence joins TRBV6-5 and TRBJ1-2; D not certain. CDR3 length: 12 residues. Between the trimmed V and J ends, which lost 6 bases and 2 bases, there was a span of 7 bases. The germline gives CDR1 MNHEY, CDR2 SVGAGI. DNA for the CDR3: TGTGCCAGCAGGGACTGGAACTATGGCTACACCTTC. It yields the protein CASRDWNYGYTF.

The chain uses TRBV4-2 and TRBJ1-1, with D possibly TRBD1 on 6 matching bases. The germline V and J ends were trimmed by 0 bases and 9 bases, with 11 bases remaining between them. The CDR3 loop spans 13 amino acids. Germline V gives CDR1 LGHNA, CDR2 YNFKEQ. The chain's CDR3 is CASSQEDSYKAFF. The CDR3 DNA reads as TGTGCCAGCAGCCAAGAGGACAGTTATAAAGCTTTCTTT.

V is TRBV5-1 and J is TRBJ2-2; possibly TRBD1 for D (5 bases). Germline V gene sequence: CDR1 SGHRS, CDR2 YFSETQ. This CDR3 comprises 16 residues. V lost 4 bases, J lost 6 bases, and 19 bases lay in between. The CDR3 DNA sequence: TGCGCCAGCAGCCCCCTCCTAGTCCTAGGGGCCGGGGAGCTGTTTTTT. It encodes CASSPLLVLGAGELFF.

This sequence joins TRBV6-5 and TRBJ2-7, with TRBD1 identical over 8 bases. This CDR3 comprises 13 residues. Germline lookup yields CDR1 MNHEY and CDR2 SVGAGI. J was trimmed by 1 base and V by 7 bases; bases with no gene match: 3. In DNA form, the CDR3 reads TGTGCCAGCAAGGACAGGGTTTCCTACGAGCAGTACTTC. Amino acids: CASKDRVSYEQYF.

Concerning this clone: Other DNA sequences in the sample encode the same CDR3. The chain carries TRBV5-1 and TRBJ2-1, with a possible D match to TRBD2 (6 bases). The V gene lost 0 bases and the J gene lost 5 bases, with 9 bases spanning the gap. The CDR3 spans 14 residues. Germline V lookup: CDR1 SGHRS, CDR2 YFSETQ. The CDR3 DNA reads TGCGCCAGCAGCTTGGGGGGACTGAACAATGAGCAGTTCTTC. Protein sequence: CASSLGGLNNEQFF.

V usage is TRBV28 and J usage is TRBJ2-7, with D perhaps TRBD2 (5 bases). V shed 7 bases and J shed 0 bases, with 16 bases lying between them. This CDR3 is built from 15 residues. The germline CDR1 and CDR2 sequences are MDHEN and SYDVKM. The CDR3 region has the DNA TGTGCCAGCAACGCAGAGCCAGCGGCCTCCTACGAGCAGTACTTC. It translates to CASNAEPAASYEQYF.

The chain recombines TRBV5-1 with TRBJ1-4; no clear D gene. This CDR3 comprises 15 residues. V lost 4 bases, J lost 8 bases, and 18 bases lay in between. Per germline, CDR1 SGHRS and CDR2 YFSETQ. The CDR3 DNA is TGCGCCAGCAGCCAACGTCCGGGATGGGAAGAAAAACTGTTTTTT. It specifies CASSQRPGWEEKLFF. Based on the CDR3 plus reference TRBV5-1 and TRBJ1-4, the full variable domain is KAGVTQTPRYLIKTRGQQVTLSCSPISGHRSVSWYQQTPGQGLQFLFEYFSETQRNKGNFPGRFSGRQFSNSRSEMNVSTLELGDSALYLCASSQRPGWEEKLFFGSGTQLSVL.

The chain has TRBV27 and TRBJ1-1; 7 nucleotides agree with TRBD1. The CDR3 is 14 amino acids. With V trimmed by 2 bases and J by 1 base, 1 base remained unmatched. Germline V gives CDR1 MNHEY, CDR2 SMNVEV (reference sequence). As DNA, the CDR3 is TGTGCCAGCAGTTTAGGGACAGCGAACACTGAAGCTTTCTTT. It codes for CASSLGTANTEAFF.

This clone has just one count. The chain joins TRBV14 to TRBJ1-1; possible D gene TRBD1, 5 bases. The CDR3 runs to 13 residues. Trimming took 2 bases from V and 6 from J, leaving 10 bases between them. Germline V gene lookup returns CDR1 SGHDN and CDR2 FVKESK. In nucleotides, the CDR3 is TGTGCCAGCAGCCAACAGGGAAGTCCTGAAGCTTTCTTT. Encoded protein: CASSQQGSPEAFF.

V and J are TRBV21-1 and TRBJ2-7; the D call of TRBD2 is as the table states it, not checked on the DNA. TRBV21-1 is a pseudogene locus. The CDR3 totals 11 residues. The chain's CDR3 is CARRGDWRGYF. The CDR3 bases are TGTGCCAGGCGGGGGGACTGGAGAGGGTACTTC.

The chain joins TRBV2 to TRBJ2-5; a weak D match, TRBD1 (7 bases). The germline V and J ends were trimmed by 8 bases and 5 bases, with 12 bases remaining between them. Germline CDR1 and CDR2: SNHLY and FYNNEI. The CDR3 runs to 12 residues. The CDR3: CASQGEDETQYF. The CDR3 DNA reads as TGTGCCAGCCAGGGGGAGGATGAGACCCAGTACTTC. Supplemented by reference TRBV2 and TRBJ2-5, the full variable domain reads EPEVTQTPSHQVTQMGQEVILRCVPISNHLYFYWYRQILGQKVEFLVSFYNNEISEKSEIFDDQFSVERPDGSNFTLKIRSTKLEDSAMYFCASQGEDETQYFGPGTRLLVL.

The chain carries TRBV7-8 and TRBJ2-1, with TRBD2 matching over 9 bases. This CDR3 is 13 amino acids long. The trim removed 3 bases at V and 12 bases at J, leaving 6 bases unmatched. Germline values: CDR1 SGHVS, CDR2 FQNEAQ. The CDR3: CASSLLAGMAQFF. The CDR3 nucleotides are TGTGCCAGCAGCTTGCTAGCGGGAATGGCGCAGTTCTTC.

Note on this clone: One end of the junction varies from germline; a read error may be responsible. The chain links TRBV16 to TRBJ2-3; D is ambiguous. The CDR3 has 18 amino acids. Germline-derived CDR1 and CDR2 are KGHSY and FQNENV. The CDR3 loop reads CASSQSIQQEVDPDTQYF. In DNA form, the CDR3 reads TGTGCCAGCAGTCAATCGATACAACAAGAGGTAGACCCAGATACGCAGTATTTT.